This TCR beta chain was sequenced in a study of identical twins. The V segment lost 5 bases and the J segment 5 bases; nucleotides outside the gene matches: 11. CDR3 size: 16 residues. The V gene's germline CDR1 is SEHNR and CDR2 FQNEAQ (reference sequence). A universal primer site was added by template switching, and unique molecular identifiers were carried by the cDNA. TCRdb redid the calling of the 5' RACE reads with MiXCR, one entry per CDR3 protein. The sample lists some 500,000 distinct CDR3 sequences; over 8.5% were seen once. These data were also reused for a study on yellow fever vaccine responses in identical twins.

The V and J genes are TRBV7-9 and TRBJ2-2; 7 bases align to TRBD1. This sequence originates from a woman aged 18-29 years in good health. The sample was PBMCs. The CDR3 loop is CASSLPPGQLTGELFF. The CDR3 region has the DNA TGTGCCAGCAGCCTACCACCGGGACAGCTAACCGGGGAGCTGTTTTTT.